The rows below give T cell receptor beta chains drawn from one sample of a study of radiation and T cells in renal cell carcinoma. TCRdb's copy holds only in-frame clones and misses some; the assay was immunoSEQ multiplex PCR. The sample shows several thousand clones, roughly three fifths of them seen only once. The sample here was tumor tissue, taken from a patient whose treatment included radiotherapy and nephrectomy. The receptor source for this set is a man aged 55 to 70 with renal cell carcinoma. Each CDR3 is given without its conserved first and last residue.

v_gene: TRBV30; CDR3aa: AWSAPRGRDYGYT
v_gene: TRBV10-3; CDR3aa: AISDRQCLSYCEQY
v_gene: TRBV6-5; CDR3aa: ASSPQDRTYEQY
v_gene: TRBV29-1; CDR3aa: SVTTGGNYGYT
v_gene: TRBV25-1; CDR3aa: ASTRSTRHTEAF
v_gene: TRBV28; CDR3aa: ASSLPGGASYEQY
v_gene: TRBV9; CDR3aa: ASSGGLAGFSGANVLT
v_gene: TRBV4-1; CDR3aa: ASSQVAGPEQY
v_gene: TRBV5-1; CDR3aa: ASSLDRGYGYT
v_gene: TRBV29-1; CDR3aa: SVTTGGGYEQY
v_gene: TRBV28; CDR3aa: ASSLGTTTHRVETQY
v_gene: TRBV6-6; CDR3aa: ASTPSDGRYT
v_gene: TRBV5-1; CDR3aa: ASSLVGRGGSYEQY
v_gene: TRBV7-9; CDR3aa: ASSSGLAGAGQY
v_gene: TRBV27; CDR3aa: ASSTVQGAPNQPQH
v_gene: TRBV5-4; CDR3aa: ASSADSATNEKLF